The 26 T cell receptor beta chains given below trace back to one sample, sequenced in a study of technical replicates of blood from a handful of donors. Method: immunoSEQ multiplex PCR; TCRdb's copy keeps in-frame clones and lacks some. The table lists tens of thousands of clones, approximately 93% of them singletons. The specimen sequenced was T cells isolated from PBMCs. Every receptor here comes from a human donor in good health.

Here the CDR3 DNA reads TGTGCCAGCAGCTTGGACAGGGATGGCTACACCTTC. This codes for CASSLDRDGYTF. This rearrangement joins TRBV5-6 to TRBJ1-2, with D possibly TRBD1 on 6 matching bases. V was trimmed by 0 bases and J by 6 bases, leaving 6 bases between them. The CDR3 loop spans 12 amino acids. Germline V gene sequence: CDR1 SGHDT, CDR2 YYEEEE.

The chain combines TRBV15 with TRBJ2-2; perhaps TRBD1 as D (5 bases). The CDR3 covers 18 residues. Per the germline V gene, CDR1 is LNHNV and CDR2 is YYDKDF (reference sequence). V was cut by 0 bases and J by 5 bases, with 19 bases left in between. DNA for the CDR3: TGTGCCACCAGCAGAGATCGTGTGGCAGGGCTAGGGACCGGGGAGCTGTTTTTT. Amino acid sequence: CATSRDRVAGLGTGELFF.

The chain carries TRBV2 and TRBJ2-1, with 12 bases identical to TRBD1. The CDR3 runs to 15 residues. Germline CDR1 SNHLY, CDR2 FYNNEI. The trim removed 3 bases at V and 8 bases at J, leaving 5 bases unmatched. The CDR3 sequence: CASSDSGTGGDEQFF. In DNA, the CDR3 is TGTGCCAGCAGTGACTCCGGGACAGGGGGCGATGAGCAGTTCTTC.

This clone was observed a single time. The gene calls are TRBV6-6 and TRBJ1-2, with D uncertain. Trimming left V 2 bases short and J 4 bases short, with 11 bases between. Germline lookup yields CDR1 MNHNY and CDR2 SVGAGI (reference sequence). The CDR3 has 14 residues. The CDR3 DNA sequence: TGTGCCAGCAGTTACCTGCAGGTTGGCTATGGCTACACCTTC. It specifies CASSYLQVGYGYTF.

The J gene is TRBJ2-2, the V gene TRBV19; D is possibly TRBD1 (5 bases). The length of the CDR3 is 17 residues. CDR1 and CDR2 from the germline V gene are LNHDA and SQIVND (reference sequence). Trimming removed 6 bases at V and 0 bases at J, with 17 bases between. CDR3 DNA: TGTGCCAGTAGCCCCACCCTGACAGCTTCGAACACCGGGGAGCTGTTTTTT. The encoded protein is CASSPTLTASNTGELFF.

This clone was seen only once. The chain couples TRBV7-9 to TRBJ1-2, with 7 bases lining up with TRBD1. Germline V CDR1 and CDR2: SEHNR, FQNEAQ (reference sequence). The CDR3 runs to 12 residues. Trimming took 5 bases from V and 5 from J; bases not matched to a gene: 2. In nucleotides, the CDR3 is TGTGCCAGCAGCGGGACAGTTTATGGCTACACCTTC. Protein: CASSGTVYGYTF.

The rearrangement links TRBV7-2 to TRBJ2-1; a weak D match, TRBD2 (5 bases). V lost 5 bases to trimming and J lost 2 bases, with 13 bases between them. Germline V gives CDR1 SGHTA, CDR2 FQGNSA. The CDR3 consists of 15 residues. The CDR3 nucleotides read TGTGCCAGCAGCCCTCCGGCGGGCCCCTACAATGAGCAGTTCTTC. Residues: CASSPPAGPYNEQFF.

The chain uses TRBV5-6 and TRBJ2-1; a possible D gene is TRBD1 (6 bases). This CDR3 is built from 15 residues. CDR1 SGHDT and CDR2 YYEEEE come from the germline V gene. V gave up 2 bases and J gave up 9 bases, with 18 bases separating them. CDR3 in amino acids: CASSFSAQGFGEQFF. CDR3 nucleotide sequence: TGTGCCAGCAGCTTCTCTGCCCAGGGGTTTGGTGAGCAGTTCTTC.

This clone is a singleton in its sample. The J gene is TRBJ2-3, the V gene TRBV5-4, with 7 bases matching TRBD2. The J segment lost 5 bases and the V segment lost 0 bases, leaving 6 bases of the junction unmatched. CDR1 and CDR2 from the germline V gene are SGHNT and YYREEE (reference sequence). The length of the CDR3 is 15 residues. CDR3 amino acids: CASSLAKRGGDTQYF. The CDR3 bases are TGTGCCAGCAGCTTGGCCAAGCGGGGAGGAGATACGCAGTATTTT.

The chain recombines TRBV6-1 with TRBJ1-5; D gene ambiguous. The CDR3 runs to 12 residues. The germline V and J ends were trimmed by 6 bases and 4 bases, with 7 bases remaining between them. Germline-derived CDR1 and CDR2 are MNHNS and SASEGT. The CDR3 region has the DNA TGTGCCAGCAGCCCCATTAATCAGCCCCAGCATTTT. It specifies CASSPINQPQHF.

The chain's CDR3 is CAISDPGKQAGNTIYF. For the CDR3, the DNA is TGTGCCATCAGTGACCCCGGGAAGCAGGCTGGAAACACCATATATTTT. The chain is built from TRBV10-3 and TRBJ1-3; D gene unclear. The germline V gene has CDR1 ENHRY and CDR2 SYGVKD. The CDR3 sequence is 16 residues long. V was trimmed by 3 bases and J by 2 bases, leaving 14 bases between them.

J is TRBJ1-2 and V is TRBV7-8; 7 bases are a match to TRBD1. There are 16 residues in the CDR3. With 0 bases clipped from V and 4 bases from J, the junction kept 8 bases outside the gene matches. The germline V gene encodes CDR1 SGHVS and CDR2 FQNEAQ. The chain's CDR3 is CASSLAGGYYLYGYTF. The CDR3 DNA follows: TGTGCCAGCAGCTTAGCAGGGGGCTATTACCTCTATGGCTACACCTTC.

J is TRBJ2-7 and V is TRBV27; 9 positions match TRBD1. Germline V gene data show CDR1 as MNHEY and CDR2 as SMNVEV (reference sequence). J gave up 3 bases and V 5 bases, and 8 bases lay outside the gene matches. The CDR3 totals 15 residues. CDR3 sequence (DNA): TGTGCCAGCAGTCACCGGGACAGGGACAACTACGAGCAGTACTTC. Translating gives CASSHRDRDNYEQYF.

CDR3 loop: CASRQGRESYNEQFF. The CDR3 DNA sequence: TGCGCCAGCCGGCAGGGAAGGGAATCTTACAATGAGCAGTTCTTC. This chain joins TRBV5-1 and TRBJ2-1; perhaps TRBD1 as D (5 bases). Germline CDR1 and CDR2: SGHRS and YFSETQ. Trimming shortened V by 7 bases and J by 4 bases, and 18 bases separated the two germline ends. The CDR3 has 15 residues. Using reference TRBV5-1 and TRBJ2-1 for the parts outside the CDR3, the full variable domain is KAGVTQTPRYLIKTRGQQVTLSCSPISGHRSVSWYQQTPGQGLQFLFEYFSETQRNKGNFPGRFSGRQFSNSRSEMNVSTLELGDSALYLCASRQGRESYNEQFFGPGTRLTVL.

CDR3 region: CASSQVLDRTYEQYF. CDR3 sequence (DNA): TGCGCCAGCAGCCAAGTCCTAGACAGGACCTACGAGCAGTACTTC. V and J are TRBV4-1 and TRBJ2-7; possible D gene TRBD1, 6 bases. Germline CDR1 MGHRA, CDR2 YSYEKL. The CDR3 length is 15 residues. V was pared by 1 base and J by 2 bases, with 12 bases between.

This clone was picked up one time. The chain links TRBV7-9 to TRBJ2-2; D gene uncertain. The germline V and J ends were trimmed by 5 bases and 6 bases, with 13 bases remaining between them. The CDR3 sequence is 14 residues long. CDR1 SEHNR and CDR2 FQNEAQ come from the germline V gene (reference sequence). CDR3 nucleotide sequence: TGTGCCAGCAGCATAGTCCAGATCTCCGGGGAGCTGTTTTTT. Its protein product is CASSIVQISGELFF.

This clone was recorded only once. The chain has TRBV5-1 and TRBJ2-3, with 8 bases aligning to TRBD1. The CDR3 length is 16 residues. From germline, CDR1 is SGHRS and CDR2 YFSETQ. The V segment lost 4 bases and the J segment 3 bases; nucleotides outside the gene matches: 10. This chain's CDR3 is CASSTIGQGGTDTQYF. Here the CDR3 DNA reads TGCGCCAGCAGCACGATCGGACAGGGCGGGACAGATACGCAGTATTTT. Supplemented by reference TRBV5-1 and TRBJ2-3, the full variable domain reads KAGVTQTPRYLIKTRGQQVTLSCSPISGHRSVSWYQQTPGQGLQFLFEYFSETQRNKGNFPGRFSGRQFSNSRSEMNVSTLELGDSALYLCASSTIGQGGTDTQYFGPGTRLTVL.

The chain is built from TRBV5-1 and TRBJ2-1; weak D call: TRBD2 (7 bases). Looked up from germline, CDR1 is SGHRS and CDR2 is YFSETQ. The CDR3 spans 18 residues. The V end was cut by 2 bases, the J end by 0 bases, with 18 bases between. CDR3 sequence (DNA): TGCGCCAGCAGCTTTCCGGGGGGCGGGGTTAGCTCCTACAATGAGCAGTTCTTC. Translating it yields CASSFPGGGVSSYNEQFF.

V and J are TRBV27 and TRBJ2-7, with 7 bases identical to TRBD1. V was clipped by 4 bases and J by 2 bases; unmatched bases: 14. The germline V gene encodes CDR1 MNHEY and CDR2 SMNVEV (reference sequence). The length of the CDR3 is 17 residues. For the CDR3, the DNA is TGTGCCAGCAGTTCGCCTACTCGACAGGGTAATCCCTACGAGCAGTACTTC. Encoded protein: CASSSPTRQGNPYEQYF.

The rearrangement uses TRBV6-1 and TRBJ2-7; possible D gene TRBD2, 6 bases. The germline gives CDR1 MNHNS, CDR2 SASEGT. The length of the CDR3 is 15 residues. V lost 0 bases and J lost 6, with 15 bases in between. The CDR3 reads CASSEAGGAPSEQYF. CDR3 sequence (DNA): TGTGCCAGCAGTGAAGCGGGAGGCGCCCCCTCCGAGCAGTACTTC.

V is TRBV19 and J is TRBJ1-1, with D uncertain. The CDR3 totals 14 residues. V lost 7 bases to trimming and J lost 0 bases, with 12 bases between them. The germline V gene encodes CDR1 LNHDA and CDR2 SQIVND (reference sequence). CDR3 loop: CASTPGMMNTEAFF. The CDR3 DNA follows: TGTGCCAGTACCCCCGGGATGATGAACACTGAAGCTTTCTTT. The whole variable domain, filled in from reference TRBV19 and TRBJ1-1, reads DGGITQSPKYLFRKEGQNVTLSCEQNLNHDAMYWYRQDPGQGLRLIYYSQIVNDFQKGDIAEGYSVSREKKESFPLTVTSAQKNPTAFYLCASTPGMMNTEAFFGQGTRLTVV.

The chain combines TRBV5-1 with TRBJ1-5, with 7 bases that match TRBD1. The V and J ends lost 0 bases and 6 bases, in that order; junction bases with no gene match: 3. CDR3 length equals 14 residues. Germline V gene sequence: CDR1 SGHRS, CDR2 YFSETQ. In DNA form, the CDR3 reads TGCGCCAGCAGCTTGGTGGGGGACAGTCAGCCCCAGCATTTT. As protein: CASSLVGDSQPQHF.

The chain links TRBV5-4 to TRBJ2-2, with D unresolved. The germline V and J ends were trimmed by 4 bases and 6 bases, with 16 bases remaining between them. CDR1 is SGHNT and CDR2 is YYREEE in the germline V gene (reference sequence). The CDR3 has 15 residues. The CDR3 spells CASSLSTESPGELFF. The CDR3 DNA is TGTGCCAGCAGCCTGTCCACCGAGAGTCCCGGGGAGCTGTTTTTT.

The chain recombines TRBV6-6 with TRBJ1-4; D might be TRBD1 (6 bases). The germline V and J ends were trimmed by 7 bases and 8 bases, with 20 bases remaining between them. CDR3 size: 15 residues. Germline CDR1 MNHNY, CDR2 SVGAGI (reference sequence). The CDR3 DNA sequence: TGTGCCAGCACGAAGAACAGGGCCCCTTTCGAAAAACTGTTTTTT. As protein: CASTKNRAPFEKLFF.

CDR3 in amino acids: CASSLGGLVGGADTQYF. For the CDR3, the DNA is TGTGCCAGCAGCTTAGGTGGTCTGGTGGGGGGGGCAGATACGCAGTATTTT. This rearrangement joins TRBV13 to TRBJ2-3; 7 nucleotides agree with TRBD2. V trimming: 0 bases; J trimming: 4 bases; junction bases outside the gene matches: 10. CDR3 length equals 17 residues. Germline assignment: CDR1 PRHDT and CDR2 FYEKMQ (reference sequence).

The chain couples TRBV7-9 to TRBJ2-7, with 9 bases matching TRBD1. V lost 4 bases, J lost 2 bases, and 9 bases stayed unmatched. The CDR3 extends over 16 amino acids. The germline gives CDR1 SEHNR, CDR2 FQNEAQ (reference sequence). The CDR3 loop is CASSSTPGQGTYEQYF. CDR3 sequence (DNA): TGTGCCAGCAGCTCCACCCCCGGACAGGGGACCTACGAGCAGTACTTC.